This T cell receptor (beta chain) came from a study of blood T cell repertoires in COVID-19. Study summary: Samples taken during acute and convalescent COVID-19 were collected in the United States, Italy and Spain. PBMCs, B-cell-depleted T cells, or T cells provided the cDNA or gDNA that made up the material.

Trimming took 4 bases from V and 0 from J; bases not matched to a gene: 8. The CDR3 is 15 residues long. CDR1 SQVTM and CDR2 ANQGSEA come from the germline V gene. In the original analysis: Scientists estimated how many nucleated cells there were by amplifying reference gene primers. Some clones are missing from TCRdb's copy, which holds only in-frame ones; the method was immunoSEQ multiplex PCR. D and trimming were read from the DNA, whereas the V and J calls and clone size are those reported in that table. The sample consists of approximately 66,000 clones, 85% to 90% of them appearing once. V and J are TRBV29-1 and TRBJ1-1, with TRBD1 matching over 7 bases. Sequencing was carried out using peripheral blood. This clonotype was obtained from a human donor with active COVID-19. The donor label of this sample is uncertain. The CDR3 DNA reads as TGCAGCGTTGTTAAGGGGGCGAGCATGAACACTGAAGCTTTCTTT. This codes for CSVVKGASMNTEAFF.